These 30 T cell receptor beta chains were all obtained from the same sample, sequenced in a study of beta chain features in type 1 diabetes. Findings and limits, study-wide: TCRB CDR3 length was moderately but significantly reduced in all four CD4+ subsets of Type 1 diabetes patients.

Their antigens are not known. Since all of the isolated RNA was reverse transcribed, expressed TCRB transcripts were what got sequenced. Only in-frame clones appear in the TCRdb table, and some are missing; sequencing was by immunoSEQ multiplex PCR. The sample includes under 850,000 clones, roughly 13% seen only once; the top ten take less than 0.025%. Sample: naive CD4+ T cells from blood. The receptors were gathered from a man younger than 35 with type 1 diabetes.

This chain uses TRBV7-9 with TRBJ1-6; tentatively, D is TRBD1 (5 bases). From germline, CDR1 is SEHNR and CDR2 FQNEAQ (reference sequence). Trimming took 5 bases from V and 5 from J, leaving 13 bases between them. This CDR3 spans 15 amino acids. This CDR3 reads CASSPRGTDNSPLHF. CDR3 bases: TGTGCCAGCAGCCCCCGGGGGACGGATAATTCACCCCTCCACTTT.

V gene TRBV5-1 combines with J gene TRBJ2-3; TRBD1 might be the D (6 bases). The germline V gene has CDR1 SGHRS and CDR2 YFSETQ. V was shortened by 1 base and J by 6 bases, with 12 bases between the two germline ends. The CDR3 is 14 residues long. Here the CDR3 reads CASSLSGQTDTQYF. CDR3 nucleotides: TGCGCCAGCAGCTTGAGTGGACAGACCGATACGCAGTATTTT.

The chain has TRBV29-1 and TRBJ1-2; 10 positions match TRBD1. The length of the CDR3 is 15 residues. Germline V gives CDR1 SQVTM, CDR2 ANQGSEA. V was clipped by 6 bases and J by 1 base; unmatched bases: 8. The CDR3 region has the DNA TGCAGCGTGGCCGGGACAGGGGCAATTAACTATGGCTACACCTTC. As protein: CSVAGTGAINYGYTF.

This clone was found a few times. The CDR3 sequence is CASRSARETQYF. The CDR3 DNA reads TGTGCCAGTAGGAGCGCGAGGGAGACCCAGTACTTC. This chain uses TRBV6-1 with TRBJ2-5, with D hard to call. Germline V lookup: CDR1 MNHNS, CDR2 SASEGT. CDR3 size: 12 residues. Trimming stripped 9 bases from V and 5 bases from J, with 13 bases between.

This clone showed up just a few times. The chain joins TRBV7-9 to TRBJ2-7; D not resolved. V was cut by 1 base and J by 6 bases, with 16 bases left in between. This CDR3 comprises 15 residues. Germline assignment: CDR1 SEHNR and CDR2 FQNEAQ (reference sequence). The CDR3 nucleotides are TGTGCCAGCAGCTTAGGGAAAACCCAGTTACCCGAGCAGTACTTC. Its translation: CASSLGKTQLPEQYF.

V is TRBV7-9 and J is TRBJ2-7; D might be TRBD1 (6 bases). Germline loops: CDR1 SEHNR, CDR2 FQNEAQ (reference sequence). V was clipped by 3 bases and J by 0 bases, with 9 bases between them. This CDR3 contains 14 residues. DNA of the CDR3: TGTGCCAGCAGCTTCGACAGGAACTCCTACGAGCAGTACTTC. As protein: CASSFDRNSYEQYF.

The chain joins TRBV7-9 to TRBJ1-2; D call uncertain. The CDR3 runs to 13 residues. V gave up 2 bases and J gave up 6 bases, with 10 bases separating them. Germline CDR1 and CDR2: SEHNR and FQNEAQ (reference sequence). CDR3 region: CASSLLGRDGYTF. CDR3 coding DNA: TGTGCCAGCAGCTTATTGGGTAGAGATGGCTACACCTTC.

This clone was seen a handful of times. The rearrangement links TRBV5-1 to TRBJ2-7, with D uncertain. The V and J ends lost 0 bases and 6 bases respectively, with 10 bases between them. Per the germline V gene, CDR1 is SGHRS and CDR2 is YFSETQ. The CDR3 consists of 13 residues. For the CDR3, the DNA is TGCGCCAGCAGCTTGGTGTCCTGGAGCGAGCAGTACTTC. The encoded protein is CASSLVSWSEQYF.

The CDR3 nucleotides are TGTGCCAGCAGCTTAGACCGGAACTACAATGAGCAGTTCTTC. This gives the protein CASSLDRNYNEQFF. The chain is built from TRBV7-8 and TRBJ2-1; D not certain. There are 14 residues in the CDR3. Germline lookup yields CDR1 SGHVS and CDR2 FQNEAQ. Trimming took 1 base from V and 3 from J, leaving 7 bases between them.

CDR3 amino acids: CASSFAEITDTQYF. CDR3 DNA sequence: TGCGCCAGCAGCTTTGCCGAGATCACAGATACGCAGTATTTT. The chain uses TRBV5-1 and TRBJ2-3; D uncertain. V dropped 2 bases and J dropped 2 bases, with 9 bases sitting between them. The germline CDR1 and CDR2 sequences are SGHRS and YFSETQ. The CDR3 totals 14 residues.

The J gene is TRBJ2-7, the V gene TRBV27, with D perhaps assigned TRBD1 or TRBD2 (5 bases each). Germline values: CDR1 MNHEY, CDR2 SMNVEV (reference sequence). The CDR3 spans 14 residues. The V and J ends lost 3 bases and 2 bases respectively, with 11 bases between them. The CDR3 loop reads CASSFGDGTYEQYF. The CDR3 nucleotides read TGTGCCAGCAGTTTTGGGGACGGAACCTACGAGCAGTACTTC.

This chain connects TRBV6-5 to TRBJ2-7; 7 bases are shared with TRBD2. The CDR3 runs 15 residues. J was trimmed by 4 bases and V by 5 bases; bases with no gene match: 11. The germline V gene has CDR1 MNHEY and CDR2 SVGAGI. In DNA form, the CDR3 reads TGTGCCAGCAGTGGGCTTTGGGAGGGAACATACGAGCAGTACTTC. Protein sequence: CASSGLWEGTYEQYF.

This clone was observed a handful of times. CDR3 in DNA: TGTGCCAGCAGCGTCCGGGGGGCCTCCTACAATGAGCAGTTCTTC. It is translated as CASSVRGASYNEQFF. V and J are TRBV9 and TRBJ2-1, with D possibly matching TRBD2 (7 bases). Trimming removed 2 bases at V and 0 bases at J, with 9 bases between. This CDR3 has 15 residues. Germline V gene data show CDR1 as SGDLS and CDR2 as YYNGEE. The full variable domain, with the rest looked up from reference TRBV9 and TRBJ2-1, is DSGVTQTPKHLITATGQRVTLRCSPRSGDLSVYWYQQSLDQGLQFLIQYYNGEERAKGNILERFSAQQFPDLHSELNLSSLELGDSALYFCASSVRGASYNEQFFGPGTRLTVL.

There are a few counts of this clone. The chain uses TRBV5-4 and TRBJ2-3; no reliable D call. The ends were cut back, 0 bases at V and 4 bases at J, with 12 bases in the middle. CDR3 length equals 15 residues. Per germline, CDR1 SGHNT and CDR2 YYREEE (reference sequence). The CDR3 spells CASSLVGYRPDTQYF. The DNA of the CDR3 is TGTGCCAGCAGCTTGGTGGGTTACCGGCCAGATACGCAGTATTTT.

This clone was observed a handful of times. This sample includes further DNA sequences coding for the same CDR3. This rearrangement joins TRBV5-1 to TRBJ1-4; tentatively, D is TRBD1 (6 bases). The CDR3 has 14 residues. V shed 4 bases and J shed 5 bases, with 12 bases lying between them. Germline V CDR1 and CDR2: SGHRS, YFSETQ. The CDR3 nucleotides read TGCGCCAGCAGCCTGACAGGTGGAAATGAAAAACTGTTTTTT. Its translation is CASSLTGGNEKLFF.

This clone was observed a handful of times. The chain joins TRBV7-2 to TRBJ1-4; TRBD1 agrees at 7 bases. The CDR3 totals 15 residues. V lost 1 base to trimming and J lost 8 bases; unmatched junction nucleotides: 7. The germline V gene encodes CDR1 SGHTA and CDR2 FQGNSA. Here the CDR3 reads CASSLGGQAREKLFF. The CDR3 DNA reads as TGTGCCAGCAGCTTAGGAGGACAGGCTAGGGAAAAACTGTTTTTT.

The chain links TRBV19 to TRBJ2-7; 7 bases line up with TRBD2. V shed 4 bases and J 2 bases; nucleotides not matched to a gene: 5. The V gene's germline CDR1 is LNHDA and CDR2 SQIVND (reference sequence). The CDR3 spans 14 residues. CDR3 bases: TGTGCCAGTAGTAAGCGGGGAGATGCCTACGAGCAGTACTTC. It yields the protein CASSKRGDAYEQYF.

The V and J genes are TRBV28 and TRBJ2-1; 11 nucleotides match TRBD2. The CDR3 extends over 12 amino acids. Germline CDR1 and CDR2: MDHEN and SYDVKM. Trimming at V came to 7 bases and at J to 15 bases, leaving 8 bases not matched to a gene. DNA for the CDR3: TGTGCCAGCACCAAACAAGGGACTAGCGGGTTCTTC. Translation: CASTKQGTSGFF.

This clone was seen a handful of times. V and J are TRBV4-1 and TRBJ1-3; tentatively, D is TRBD1 (6 bases). Germline CDR1 and CDR2: MGHRA and YSYEKL. This CDR3 spans 17 amino acids. The ends were cut back, 0 bases at V and 0 bases at J, with 12 bases in the middle. The CDR3 sequence is CASSQDRTDPSGNTIYF. The CDR3 region has the DNA TGCGCCAGCAGCCAAGATCGGACAGATCCCTCTGGAAACACCATATATTTT.

The chain carries TRBV18 and TRBJ1-5; unclear D gene. This CDR3 has 16 residues. The V and J ends lost 3 bases and 9 bases respectively, with 21 bases between them. In germline, CDR1 is KGHSH, CDR2 LQKENI. Written as DNA, the CDR3 is TGTGCCAGCTCACCCAAGGGCATAGGGCCCTCAGGGCCCCAGCATTTT. Amino acids: CASSPKGIGPSGPQHF.

This clone has only a few counts. J is TRBJ2-5 and V is TRBV29-1, with a possible D match to TRBD2 (5 bases). The CDR3 contains 15 residues. Germline CDR1 SQVTM, CDR2 ANQGSEA. The V end was cut by 6 bases, the J end by 0 bases, with 17 bases between. The CDR3 nucleotides read TGCAGCGTCGAACCCGAGAGGGTTTACCAAGAGACCCAGTACTTC. This encodes CSVEPERVYQETQYF.

This clone came up a few times. At the DNA level, this CDR3 is encoded by other sequences in the same sample as well. This sequence joins TRBV5-1 and TRBJ2-5; 7 bases match TRBD1. The CDR3 length is 14 residues. The V segment lost 0 bases and the J segment 3 bases; nucleotides outside the gene matches: 2. From germline, CDR1 is SGHRS and CDR2 YFSETQ. In nucleotides, the CDR3 is TGCGCCAGCAGCTTGGTAGGGGGCGAAGAGACCCAGTACTTC. As protein: CASSLVGGEETQYF.

This clone was recorded only once. V is TRBV30 and J is TRBJ2-1; 9 bases agree with TRBD2. CDR1 and CDR2 from the germline V gene are GTSNPN and SVGIG (reference sequence). V gave up 3 bases and J gave up 0 bases; unmatched junction bases: 9. This CDR3 has 17 amino acids. CDR3 residues: CAWRSGGGASSYNEQFF. In nucleotides, the CDR3 is TGTGCCTGGAGGTCTGGCGGGGGGGCCAGCTCCTACAATGAGCAGTTCTTC.

The count of this clone is one. This rearrangement joins TRBV4-1 to TRBJ2-5; D remains ambiguous. The germline V and J ends were trimmed by 0 bases and 4 bases, with 15 bases remaining between them. Germline assignment: CDR1 MGHRA and CDR2 YSYEKL. This CDR3 has 16 amino acids. As DNA, the CDR3 is TGCGCCAGCAGCCAAGAAGGTGCCACCCCAAGAGAGACCCAGTACTTC. This sequence encodes CASSQEGATPRETQYF.

V gene TRBV15 combines with J gene TRBJ2-1, with TRBD1 as a possible D gene (7 bases). Germline V gene lookup returns CDR1 LNHNV and CDR2 YYDKDF (reference sequence). The CDR3 is made up of 15 amino acids. Trimming removed 3 bases at V and 4 bases at J, with 13 bases between. Written as DNA, the CDR3 is TGTGCCACCAGCAGCGGAGGGACAGCGTACAATGAGCAGTTCTTC. The encoded protein is CATSSGGTAYNEQFF.

The rearrangement joins TRBV7-9 to TRBJ2-1, with D unclear. V was pared by 8 bases and J by 7 bases, with 6 bases between. Germline V gene lookup returns CDR1 SEHNR and CDR2 FQNEAQ (reference sequence). This CDR3 has 10 amino acids. The CDR3 DNA reads TGTGCCAGCGGAAGTAATGAGCAGTTCTTC. It is translated as CASGSNEQFF.

This clone appeared a few times. V gene TRBV7-2 combines with J gene TRBJ2-3; 11 nucleotides line up with TRBD2. There are 17 residues in the CDR3. The V gene end was trimmed by 2 bases and the J gene end by 2 bases; junction bases not matched to a gene: 6. Per the germline V gene, CDR1 is SGHTA and CDR2 is FQGNSA. The DNA of the CDR3 is TGTGCCAGCAGCTTATCTAGCGGGGGGAGATTCACAGATACGCAGTATTTT. This codes for CASSLSSGGRFTDTQYF.

The chain employs TRBV5-1 and TRBJ2-6; the D is unclear. The CDR3 has 17 amino acids. Trimming shortened V by 2 bases and J by 0 bases, and 12 bases separated the two germline ends. The V gene's germline CDR1 is SGHRS and CDR2 YFSETQ. The CDR3 protein is CASSFAGLLSGANVLTF. As DNA, the CDR3 is TGCGCCAGCAGCTTCGCAGGTCTACTCTCTGGGGCCAACGTCCTGACTTTC.

A few counts support this clone. The chain is built from TRBV7-8 and TRBJ1-2, with 11 positions matching TRBD1. Unmatched junction bases numbered 6, after V lost 4 bases and J lost 8 bases. Germline CDR1 SGHVS, CDR2 FQNEAQ. The length of the CDR3 is 14 residues. The CDR3 sequence: CASSSFGQGAGYTF. The CDR3 nucleotides read TGTGCCAGCAGCTCCTTCGGACAGGGGGCCGGCTACACCTTC.

The genes are TRBV29-1 and TRBJ1-2; 10 bases line up with TRBD1. J lost 4 bases, V lost 7 bases, and 3 bases had no gene match. The CDR3 is made up of 12 amino acids. Germline V gene lookup returns CDR1 SQVTM and CDR2 ANQGSEA. CDR3 sequence: CSAGTGVYGYTF. The CDR3, as DNA: TGCAGCGCCGGGACAGGGGTCTATGGCTACACCTTC.